This TCR beta chain was captured by sequencing in a study of molecular identifiers for immune sequencing clone quantification (dated by TCRdb to the late 2010s). About the study as a whole: For a replicate experiment, the RNA from either approximately 20,000 or 100,000 naive CD8 T cells was divided into five aliquots, and four of those aliquots went on to sequencing. This methods study used CD8 T cells to benchmark TCR RNA copy counting and molecular-identifier clustering-based TCR repertoire sequencing (MIDCIRS). Findings and caveats that apply to the study as a whole: Spiked-in Jurkat TCR RNA equal to a single cell's worth was reported to be detectable even within 1,100,000 naive CD8 T cells. In CMV-specific effector cells, clones with more than 20 RNA copies contained over 99% of molecules, whereas in naive cells such clones contained under 1% of molecules. Highly expanded clone sizes could be underestimated because identical TCR molecules may share a barcode. When barcode sub-clustering was omitted, TCR diversity was inflated by chimeric consensus sequences, with chimeras reaching as high as 47%. Modeling indicated approximately 3.2 TCR RNA copies recovered per cell, compared with roughly 9.7 by digital PCR, which implies a capture efficiency of 25% to 35%. The naive libraries included spiked-in Jurkat TCR RNA (10 copies' worth), and this Jurkat TCR RNA is not part of the donor repertoire.

Libraries of naive CD8 T cells were built from anywhere between about 18,000 and 1,000,000 sorted cells, with 10%, 30% or 50% of the purified RNA used. On a BD FACSAria II, naive CD8 T cells were FACS-sorted as CD8+CD4-CCR7+CD45RA+ and collected into RLT Plus buffer. To test detection sensitivity, Jurkat RNA equal to 10 or so TCR copies was added to samples of roughly 18,000-1,100,000 naive CD8 T cells. Enrichment of CD8 T cells was performed with RosetteSep CD8+ T Cell Enrichment Cocktail and Ficoll-Paque, after which ACK red cell lysis was carried out. Libraries were built with PCR. Sequenced on an Illumina HiSeq 4000. Bulk TCR libraries were prepared as previously described, using TCR primers listed in Table S5. The Qiagen AllPrep DNA/RNA kit was used to purify total RNA. Before any analysis, reads coming from multiple sequencing runs of the same library were combined into one pool. The study's own analysis went as follows. Reads were retained only if the reads had an exact TCR constant sequence, and the retained reads were trimmed to 150 nt and grouped according to their 12-nt molecular barcodes. Within each barcode group, reads were sub-clustered at a 15% Levenshtein threshold, and quality-weighted consensus sequences were built per RNA molecule. Non-functional sequences were excluded, and lower-count sequences lying one edit away from another sequence were also excluded. On the basis of fitting two negative binomial distributions, barcode sub-clusters with fewer than 20% of the maximum read count were discarded. TCRdb redid the processing of the public reads, applying fastp at Q25 and MiXCR, and retained in-frame beta chains. Here each entry gathers all rows of one CDR3 protein and keeps the most common genes and DNA. In this record, the V and J calls reflect TCRdb's handling and not the investigators' own analysis. This sample lists more than 450,000 distinct CDR3 sequences; 20% to 25% were detected once. The ten largest account for 0.7% to 0.95% of the sample.

This clonotype was counted many times. Which antigen it targets is not known. No per-base quality is available; no much larger clone lies one base away. The receptor was derived from a human donor in good health. Some libraries in this study had Jurkat cell RNA spiked in. Sequencing was carried out using naive CD8+ T cells from blood, with Jurkat cell RNA spiked in. The intended sense of this specimen's cell subset or site label: FACS-sorted CD8+CD4-CCR7+CD45RA+ naive T cells.

The DNA sequence follows: TGCAGCGTTGAAGGGACTAACACAGATACGCAGTATTTT. Translated, it reads CSVEGTNTDTQYF. The chain was built from TRBV29-1 and TRBJ2-3, with TRBD2 tentatively as D gene (6 bases match). CDR1 SQVTM and CDR2 ANQGSEA are derived from the germline V gene. V is reduced by 1 base and J by 2 bases, leaving a spacing of 7 bases between them. The CDR3 runs 13 amino acids, cysteine and phenylalanine included. Only the CDR3 part of the read is kept: 39 bases, read in frame from the first base.